Included here is one TCR beta chain sequence, with context. No cognate antigen has been identified for it. No qualities accompany the bases; no much larger clone lies one base away. The library was generated by the immunoSEQ multiplex PCR assay. TCRdb retrieved this table from immuneACCESS and kept in-frame rearrangements only. Not all clones are present; in checked studies, unresolved V genes account for under half, and no reason is known for the remainder. The sample table lists 80,000 to 100,000 clones, over 80% of them with a count of one. The ten largest clonotypes hold roughly 3% of the sample. This specimen belongs to a study of T cell changes during pregnancy in multiple sclerosis (dated by TCRdb to the late 2010s). Concerning the study at large: Changes in the T cell repertoire over the course of pregnancy were examined in this study in women with multiple sclerosis.

The germline V gene encodes CDR1 MNHNY and CDR2 SVGAGI (reference sequence). V and J are trimmed by 6 bases and 3 bases, and the gene matches miss 3 bases of the junction. Inclusive of the bounding cysteine and phenylalanine, the CDR3 is 15 residues long. Only CDR3 DNA remains: 45 bases, in frame from the first base. The sample was peripheral blood, taken in the first trimester of pregnancy. The V and J genes are TRBV6-6 and TRBJ2-3; the junction holds 13 bases that match TRBD2. The TCR sequence derives from a female donor with multiple sclerosis, enrolled in a pregnancy study. The CDR3 is CASRPGLAGTDTQYF. Read as DNA, the sequence is TGTGCCAGCAGGCCGGGACTAGCGGGGACAGATACGCAGTATTTT.